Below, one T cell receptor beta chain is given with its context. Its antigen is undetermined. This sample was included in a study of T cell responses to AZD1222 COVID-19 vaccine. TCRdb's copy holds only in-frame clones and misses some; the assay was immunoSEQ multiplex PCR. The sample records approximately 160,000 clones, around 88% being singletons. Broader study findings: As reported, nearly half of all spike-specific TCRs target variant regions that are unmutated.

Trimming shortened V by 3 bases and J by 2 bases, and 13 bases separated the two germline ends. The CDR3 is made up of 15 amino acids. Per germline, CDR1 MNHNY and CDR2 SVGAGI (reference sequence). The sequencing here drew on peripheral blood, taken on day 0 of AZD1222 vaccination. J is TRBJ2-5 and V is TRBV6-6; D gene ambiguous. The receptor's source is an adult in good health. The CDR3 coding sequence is TGTGCCAGCAGTTATGGGCAGCGCAATCAAGAGACCCAGTACTTC. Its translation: CASSYGQRNQETQYF.